This is a list of T cell receptor beta chains from one sample in a study of T cells after somatic rescue of genetic block. The repertoire was sequenced with immunoSEQ multiplex PCR; TCRdb's copy has only in-frame clones and lacks some. The sample has about 72,000 clones, roughly 93% seen once. Sequencing input: peripheral blood mononuclear cells (PBMCs). These receptors all come from a man between 25 and 39 years old. CDR3s include the opening cysteine and the closing phenylalanine or tryptophan. A D gene is named only where the DNA matches it firmly. Where a row states a size, it is once, few, many or the class of an expanded clone; other rows omit it.

cdr3_nt	cdr3_aa	d_call	j_call	clone_size	v_call
TGTGCCAGCAGTGAAGACGAGGGATCCCCCTACGAGCAGTACTTC	CASSEDEGSPYEQYF	NA	TRBJ2-7	NA	TRBV6-1
TGTGCCAGCAGTGACTCGGGACAGTTCTACGAGCAGTACTTC	CASSDSGQFYEQYF	TRBD1	TRBJ2-7	NA	TRBV6-4
TGCGCCAGCAGCCCCGGGACAGGGGGGAGAAGGAGCAATCAGCCCCAGCATTTT	CASSPGTGGRRSNQPQHF	TRBD1	TRBJ1-5	NA	TRBV4-1
TGTGCCAGCAGGGCAGGGTTAGGCTACACCTTC	CASRAGLGYTF	NA	TRBJ1-2	few	TRBV6-1
TGCGCCAGCAGCCCGAGTGGCGGGGCGCAAGGCGAGCAGTACTTC	CASSPSGGAQGEQYF	NA	TRBJ2-7	NA	TRBV4-1
TGTGCCAGCAGTGTTCCGGACCGTAGCAATCAGCCCCAGCATTTT	CASSVPDRSNQPQHF	NA	TRBJ1-5	NA	TRBV28
TGTGCCATCGATCCCGCCGACGGCGCGAACACCGGGGAGCTGTTTTTT	CAIDPADGANTGELFF	NA	TRBJ2-2	NA	TRBV28
TGTGCCAGCTTGAGTTCCGTTGAAGCTTTCTTT	CASLSSVEAFF	NA	TRBJ1-1	NA	TRBV6-5
TGTGCCAGCAGTTACCGGGGGACAGGGGCCTACGAGCAGTACTTC	CASSYRGTGAYEQYF	TRBD1	TRBJ2-7	NA	TRBV6-5
TGTGCCAGCAGCTCCCCAGGGGGGGTGGTGAGGAACACTGAAGCTTTCTTT	CASSSPGGVVRNTEAFF	TRBD1	TRBJ1-1	NA	TRBV11-2
TGTGCCAGCAGCTTGGCGGGTTTTGGCGCCTACAATGAGCAGTTCTTC	CASSLAGFGAYNEQFF	NA	TRBJ2-1	NA	TRBV7-3
TGTGCCAGCAGCGTAGGGACCATAGATCGGAAGGGCTACACCTTC	CASSVGTIDRKGYTF	NA	TRBJ1-2	few	TRBV9
TGTGCCAGCAGCCCAGCCGTTAATTCACCCCTCCACTTT	CASSPAVNSPLHF	NA	TRBJ1-6	few	TRBV11-2
TGTGCCAGCAGCCAAGACGCTATAGGGACCCAGGCTAATGAAAAACTGTTTTTT	CASSQDAIGTQANEKLFF	NA	TRBJ1-4	NA	TRBV4-2
TGTGCCAGCAGCGTAGGCCTGGACACTGAAGCTTTCTTT	CASSVGLDTEAFF	NA	TRBJ1-1	NA	TRBV9
TGTGCCAGCAGGGCCGGGACAGGGGGAGGCAATGAGCAGTTCTTC	CASRAGTGGGNEQFF	TRBD1	TRBJ2-1	NA	TRBV6-5
TGCGCCAGCAGCTTGGGGACAGGGTCCTCCTACGAGCAGTACTTC	CASSLGTGSSYEQYF	TRBD1	TRBJ2-7	once	TRBV5-1
TGCGCCAGCAGCTTGCCCGGGAGAAACACCGGGGAGCTGTTTTTT	CASSLPGRNTGELFF	NA	TRBJ2-2	NA	TRBV5-1
TGTGCCAGCAGTCAGGGCGTGGATCGGCCCCAGCATTTT	CASSQGVDRPQHF	NA	TRBJ1-5	NA	TRBV7-3
TGTGCCAGCAGTTCCCGAGGGACGCGGCAGGGCGAGCAGTACTTC	CASSSRGTRQGEQYF	NA	TRBJ2-7	NA	TRBV28
TGTGCCAGCAGCTTTTTTGGTAGCAATCAGCCCCAGCATTTT	CASSFFGSNQPQHF	NA	TRBJ1-5	NA	TRBV5-5
TGTGCCAGCAGTCGGGGACGGAACACTGAAGCTTTCTTT	CASSRGRNTEAFF	NA	TRBJ1-1	NA	TRBV27
TGTGCCAGCAGCGTGCCGGGCTCCACTGAAGCTTTCTTT	CASSVPGSTEAFF	NA	TRBJ1-1	NA	TRBV9
TGCGCCAGCAGTGAGTCTTACAGGGTTAATGAAAAACTGTTTTTT	CASSESYRVNEKLFF	NA	TRBJ1-4	NA	TRBV10-1
TGTGCCAGTACCTACAATGAGCAGTTCTTC	CASTYNEQFF	NA	TRBJ2-1	NA	TRBV19
TGTGCCAGCAGCTTGGAAAGCAGGGGGTTCAACAATGAGCAGTTCTTC	CASSLESRGFNNEQFF	TRBD1	TRBJ2-1	NA	TRBV5-4
TGTGCCAGCAGCCCGAATTGGGGGCAAGCAGATACGCAGTATTTT	CASSPNWGQADTQYF	NA	TRBJ2-3	NA	TRBV7-8
TGTGCCAGCACCCCTCAGGTGGCAAGGGCCTACGAGCAGTACTTC	CASTPQVARAYEQYF	NA	TRBJ2-7	NA	TRBV6-1
TGTGCCACCGGACAGGCCAACTACGAGCAGTACTTC	CATGQANYEQYF	TRBD1	TRBJ2-7	NA	TRBV19
TGTGCCAGCGGCCGGGGGAGGAACACTGAAGCTTTCTTT	CASGRGRNTEAFF	NA	TRBJ1-1	NA	TRBV27
TGTGCCAGCACCCCGGGAGGGTTCGGAGGAACCGGGGAGCTGTTTTTT	CASTPGGFGGTGELFF	TRBD2	TRBJ2-2	once	TRBV7-9
TGCACCGAATCTGAGGGCCTGGCCAAAAACATTCAGTACTTC	CTESEGLAKNIQYF	NA	TRBJ2-4	NA	TRBV1
TGTGCCAGCAGGGCATATGAGGGGGCGGACTATGGCTACACCTTC	CASRAYEGADYGYTF	TRBD1	TRBJ1-2	once	TRBV2
TGCGCCAGCAGAGGGCTAGCGGGAGGCGGCCCCGGCACAGATACGCAGTATTTT	CASRGLAGGGPGTDTQYF	TRBD2	TRBJ2-3	NA	TRBV5-1
TGTGCCAGCAGCGGAACCAACACTGAAGCTTTCTTT	CASSGTNTEAFF	NA	TRBJ1-1	NA	TRBV5-4
TGTGCCAGCAGTTTAAGGGGGCTAGCGGGAGAGACCCAGTACTTC	CASSLRGLAGETQYF	NA	TRBJ2-5	few	TRBV6-5
TGTGCCATCAGTGCTGCGGGTTTGGAAGAGACCCAGTACTTC	CAISAAGLEETQYF	NA	TRBJ2-5	NA	TRBV10-3
TGTGCCAGCAGTGAAGGCAGGACCGGGGAGCTGTTTTTT	CASSEGRTGELFF	NA	TRBJ2-2	NA	TRBV2
TGTGCCAGCACCTGGGGTGGCGGCTACGAGCAGTACTTC	CASTWGGGYEQYF	NA	TRBJ2-7	NA	TRBV7-9
TGTGCCAGCAGCGGCCTGGTAGCTAGCACAGATACGCAGTATTTT	CASSGLVASTDTQYF	NA	TRBJ2-3	NA	TRBV9
TGCGCCAGCAGCCAAGACCACCCCCGCTACGAGCAGTACTTC	CASSQDHPRYEQYF	NA	TRBJ2-7	NA	TRBV4-3
TGTGCCAGCAGCCAAGCCCAGGACATGGGGCTTGGCTACACCTTC	CASSQAQDMGLGYTF	NA	TRBJ1-2	NA	TRBV14
TGCGCCAGCAGCCAAGAGGCACGAGGGGATAACTATGGCTACACCTTC	CASSQEARGDNYGYTF	NA	TRBJ1-2	NA	TRBV4-3
TGCGCCAGCAGCTTGACAGGGTCCTCGGATATTGGGTACACCTTC	CASSLTGSSDIGYTF	NA	TRBJ1-2	NA	TRBV5-1
TGTGCCAGCAGTCAGGGACTAGCGGGAGCCCCCGGGAACACAGATACGCAGTATTTT	CASSQGLAGAPGNTDTQYF	TRBD2	TRBJ2-3	NA	TRBV27
TGTGCCAGCTCACCACCGGACAGGGGCCGGGGCTACACCTTC	CASSPPDRGRGYTF	TRBD1	TRBJ1-2	NA	TRBV18
TGTGCCATTACCTCTAGGGGCCAAGAGACCCAGTACTTC	CAITSRGQETQYF	NA	TRBJ2-5	NA	TRBV30
TGTGCCAGCAGTCCCCGGACTAGCGGGACCTACGAGCAGTACTTC	CASSPRTSGTYEQYF	TRBD2	TRBJ2-7	NA	TRBV6-1
TGTGCCAGCAGTTCCGCCGGGACAGGGGAATCAGATACGCAGTATTTT	CASSSAGTGESDTQYF	TRBD1	TRBJ2-3	NA	TRBV27